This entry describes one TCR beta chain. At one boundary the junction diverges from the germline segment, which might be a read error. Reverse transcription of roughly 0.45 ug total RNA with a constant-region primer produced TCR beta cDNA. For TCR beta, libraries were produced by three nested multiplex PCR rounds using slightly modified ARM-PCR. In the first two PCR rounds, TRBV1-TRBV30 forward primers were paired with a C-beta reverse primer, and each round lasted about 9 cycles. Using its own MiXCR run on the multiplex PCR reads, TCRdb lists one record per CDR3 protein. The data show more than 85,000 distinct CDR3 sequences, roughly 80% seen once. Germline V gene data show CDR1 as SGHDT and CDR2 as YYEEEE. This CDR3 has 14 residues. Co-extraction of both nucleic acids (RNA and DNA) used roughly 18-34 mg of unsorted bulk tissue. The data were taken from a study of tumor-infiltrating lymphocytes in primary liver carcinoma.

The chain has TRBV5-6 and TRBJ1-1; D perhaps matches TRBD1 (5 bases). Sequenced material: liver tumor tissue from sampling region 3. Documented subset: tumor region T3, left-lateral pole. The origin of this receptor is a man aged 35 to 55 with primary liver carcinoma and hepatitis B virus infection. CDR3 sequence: CTSSLGEVGAGAFF. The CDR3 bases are TGTACCAGCAGCTTGGGGGAGGTTGGCGCAGGAGCTTTCTTT.